This entry features one T cell receptor (beta chain) sequence. This entry comes from a study of cytomegalovirus exposure and HLA in healthy donors. TCRdb's table, derived via immunoSEQ multiplex PCR, lists solely in-frame clones and lacks some. This sample carries roughly 140,000 clones, 88% of them seen once, and the ten largest clones take 7.5% to 10%. Germline V gene sequence: CDR1 SEHNR, CDR2 FQNEAQ (reference sequence). This CDR3 spans 15 amino acids. V lost 3 bases, J lost 11 bases, and 17 bases lay in between. Sample: PBMCs. The sequence was obtained from a woman aged 18-30 years in good health and CMV-seropositive. The chain carries TRBV7-9 and TRBJ1-6; D uncertain. This CDR3 reads CASSFSGSSAAPLHF. CDR3 bases: TGTGCCAGCAGCTTCTCCGGGAGCTCGGCGGCACCCCTCCACTTT.